There are many counts of the clone carrying this T cell receptor (beta chain). The source of the sample is a study of molecular identifiers for immune sequencing clone quantification. This CDR3 has 13 residues. V lost 5 bases and J 5 bases, leaving 10 bases between the germline ends. Germline V gives CDR1 LNHNV, CDR2 YYDKDF (reference sequence). Bulk libraries came from a prior protocol with listed TCR primers. TCRdb reprocessed the PCR reads via MiXCR and lists one record per CDR3 protein. The table includes some 650,000 distinct CDR3 sequences, less than 20% detected once. Sequencing input: naive CD8+ T cells from blood, with Jurkat cell RNA spiked in. Specified subset: FACS-sorted CD8+CD4-CCR7+CD45RA+ naive T cells. J is TRBJ1-5 and V is TRBV15, with D tentatively TRBD1 (6 bases). This TCR was sampled from a human donor in good health. Some libraries in this study had Jurkat cell RNA spiked in. The CDR3 coding sequence is TGTGCCACCAGCTACAGGGCTGATCAGCCCCAGCATTTT. Translation gives CATSYRADQPQHF.